The 14 T cell receptor beta chains listed next were all sequenced from one sample in a study of T cell repertoires in cytomegalovirus infection. TCRdb re-analysed the reads in MiXCR, keeping a single row per CDR3 protein. The repertoire holds roughly 230,000 distinct CDR3 sequences, with about 23% as singletons. Material: CD8+ T cells from PBMCs. The receptors here all came from a human donor in good health (CMV status not recorded). Some clones in this sample may be carry-over from other donors' samples.

This clonotype was detected only a few times. This chain connects TRBV14 to TRBJ2-1; a weak D match, TRBD1 (6 bases). Trimming cost V 4 bases and J 2 bases, with 12 bases left between them. CDR1 and CDR2 (germline): SGHDN, FVKESK. The CDR3 contains 15 residues. DNA of the CDR3: TGTGCCAGCAGCCTGGACAGTCATGCCTACAATGAGCAGTTCTTC. It specifies CASSLDSHAYNEQFF. The full variable domain, its missing parts supplied by reference TRBV14 and TRBJ2-1, is EAGVTQFPSHSVIEKGQTVTLRCDPISGHDNLYWYRRVMGKEIKFLLHFVKESKQDESGMPNNRFLAERTGGTYSTLKVQPAELEDSGVYFCASSLDSHAYNEQFFGPGTRLTVL.

The chain has TRBV29-1 and TRBJ2-7; no clear D gene. Trimming stripped 5 bases from V and 2 bases from J, with 10 bases between. In germline, CDR1 is SQVTM, CDR2 ANQGSEA. This CDR3 region has 12 residues. The CDR3 loop is CSVTDRTYEQYF. The CDR3 DNA reads TGCAGCGTTACGGACCGAACCTACGAGCAGTACTTC.

This clonotype was seen more than once but under ten times. The V gene is TRBV5-6, the J gene TRBJ1-1, with D uncertain. V was shortened by 0 bases and J by 10 bases, with 10 bases between the two germline ends. CDR3 length: 12 amino acids. Germline V CDR1 and CDR2: SGHDT, YYEEEE. The CDR3, as DNA: TGTGCCAGCAGCTTGGACGGTTCTGGAGCTTTCTTT. This sequence encodes CASSLDGSGAFF.

This clonotype occurred a few times. Here the CDR3 DNA reads TGTGCCAGCAGTTTACAGACTAGCGCCAACCTAAATGAGCAGTTCTTC. Encoded protein: CASSLQTSANLNEQFF. The chain employs TRBV27 and TRBJ2-1; 8 positions agree with TRBD2. The V gene end was trimmed by 2 bases and the J gene end by 7 bases; junction bases not matched to a gene: 10. This CDR3 region has 16 residues. Germline V lookup: CDR1 MNHEY, CDR2 SMNVEV (reference sequence).

This clonotype was counted between two and nine times. The V call is TRBV2, the J call TRBJ1-2; the match to TRBD1 covers 11 bases. This CDR3 is built from 17 residues. V was clipped by 2 bases and J by 1 base; unmatched bases: 6. Germline CDR1 and CDR2: SNHLY and FYNNEI. For the CDR3, the DNA is TGTGCCAGCAGTGAACCGGACAGGGGGCGGGTTAACTATGGCTACACCTTC. This sequence encodes CASSEPDRGRVNYGYTF.

V gene TRBV19 combines with J gene TRBJ1-1; possible D gene TRBD1, 5 bases. CDR3 size: 14 residues. Germline lookup yields CDR1 LNHDA and CDR2 SQIVND (reference sequence). The germline V and J ends were trimmed by 3 bases and 4 bases, with 12 bases remaining between them. CDR3 DNA: TGTGCCAGTAGTATCGTCCAGGGTCCCACTGAAGCTTTCTTT. Its translation is CASSIVQGPTEAFF.

The V gene is TRBV20-1, the J gene TRBJ2-1; D is undetermined. Germline V gives CDR1 DFQATT, CDR2 SNEGSKA (reference sequence). V dropped 0 bases and J dropped 6 bases, with 12 bases sitting between them. This CDR3 contains 14 residues. CDR3 amino acids: CSARDMGYSNEQFF. The CDR3 nucleotides are TGCAGTGCTAGAGATATGGGTTATAGCAATGAGCAGTTCTTC.

This clonotype was counted a few times. The chain couples TRBV20-1 to TRBJ2-5; 14 bases line up with TRBD2. CDR1 is DFQATT, CDR2 SNEGSKA, per germline (reference sequence). Trimming at V came to 2 bases and at J to 2 bases, leaving 10 bases not matched to a gene. The CDR3 contains 18 residues. The CDR3 loop is CSARYSGLAGGPQETQYF. The CDR3 region has the DNA TGCAGTGCTAGATATTCCGGACTAGCGGGGGGTCCTCAAGAGACCCAGTACTTC.

The sample holds one count of this clonotype. This chain connects TRBV4-1 to TRBJ1-1, with TRBD1 as a possible D gene (6 bases). Trimming cost V 0 bases and J 4 bases, with 18 bases left between them. Germline V CDR1 and CDR2: MGHRA, YSYEKL. This CDR3 contains 17 residues. The CDR3 is CASSQEKGGGFGTEAFF. The DNA for the CDR3 is TGCGCCAGCAGCCAAGAGAAGGGGGGAGGGTTCGGCACTGAAGCTTTCTTT.

The chain joins TRBV29-1 to TRBJ2-2, with a weak D call TRBD1 (6 bases). This CDR3 has 15 residues. Germline V gene data show CDR1 as SQVTM and CDR2 as ANQGSEA. Trimming pared 3 bases from V and 0 bases from J, leaving 11 bases between. CDR3 sequence (DNA): TGCAGCGTTGAGGACAGCTCCTCGAACACCGGGGAGCTGTTTTTT. Translation gives CSVEDSSSNTGELFF.

The V call is TRBV6-5, the J call TRBJ2-2, with TRBD2 matching 14 bases. The CDR3 runs 19 residues. J was trimmed by 7 bases and V by 2 bases; bases with no gene match: 12. CDR1 and CDR2 (germline): MNHEY, SVGAGI. The CDR3 region is CASSYTGLAGGLPGGELFF. DNA of the CDR3: TGTGCCAGCAGTTACACAGGACTAGCGGGGGGCCTACCAGGCGGGGAGCTGTTTTTT.

This clonotype was detected many times. This chain joins TRBV7-2 and TRBJ2-2; TRBD1 matches at 7 bases. Germline CDR1 reads SGHTA; CDR2 reads FQGNSA. V lost 5 bases, J lost 8 bases, and 11 bases stayed unmatched. CDR3 length: 15 residues. The CDR3 DNA sequence: TGTGCCAGCAGCCAAACGACAGGGATTTTGGGGGAGCTGTTTTTT. As protein: CASSQTTGILGELFF.

There are many counts of this clonotype. A read error may account for a junction end that differs from germline. This sequence joins TRBV20-1 and TRBJ2-1, with 11 nucleotides matching TRBD2. The CDR3 has 16 amino acids. The germline CDR1 and CDR2 sequences are DFQATT and SNEGSKA (reference sequence). For the CDR3, the DNA is TGCAGTGCCTCGGAGGCACTAGCGGGGGTCTCCAATGTGCAGTTCTTC. Protein sequence: CSASEALAGVSNVQFF.

This clonotype was seen many times. The rearrangement joins TRBV12-3 or TRBV12-4 to TRBJ2-1, with a possible D match to TRBD1 (5 bases). This CDR3 spans 15 amino acids. With 4 bases removed from V and 0 bases from J, the gap between germline ends came to 10 bases. The CDR3 protein is CASSSYRPSYNEQFF. Written as DNA, the CDR3 is TGTGCCAGCAGTTCCTACAGGCCCTCCTACAATGAGCAGTTCTTC.